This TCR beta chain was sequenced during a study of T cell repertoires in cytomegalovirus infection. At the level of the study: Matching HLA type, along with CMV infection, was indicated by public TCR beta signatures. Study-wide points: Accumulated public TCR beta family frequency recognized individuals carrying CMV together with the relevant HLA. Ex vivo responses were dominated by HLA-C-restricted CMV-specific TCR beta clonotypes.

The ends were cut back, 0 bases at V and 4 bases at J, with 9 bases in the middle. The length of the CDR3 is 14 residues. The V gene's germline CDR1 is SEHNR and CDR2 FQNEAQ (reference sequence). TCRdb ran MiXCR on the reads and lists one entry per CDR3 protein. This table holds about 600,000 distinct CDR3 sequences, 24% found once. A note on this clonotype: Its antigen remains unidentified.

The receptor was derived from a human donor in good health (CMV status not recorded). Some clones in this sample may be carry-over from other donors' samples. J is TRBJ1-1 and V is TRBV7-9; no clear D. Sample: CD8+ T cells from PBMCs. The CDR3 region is CASSLARVATEAFF. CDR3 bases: TGTGCCAGCAGCTTAGCGAGGGTGGCCACTGAAGCTTTCTTT.